This T cell receptor (beta chain) comes out of a study of T cell repertoires in cytomegalovirus infection. Study context: Public TCR beta signatures were indicative of both CMV infection and a matching HLA type.

TCRdb independently ran MiXCR on the reads; one entry per CDR3 protein. The data contain approximately 1,000,000 distinct CDR3 sequences, approximately 33% of them seen just once; the ten biggest clones take up around an eighth. Germline assignment: CDR1 MDHEN and CDR2 SYDVKM. The CDR3 totals 16 residues. The ends were cut back, 2 bases at V and 5 bases at J, with 16 bases in the middle. Details on this clonotype: Antigen: not known.

Specimen: cultured CD8+ T cells from PBMCs, collected from culture after CMV antigen stimulation. The chain links TRBV28 to TRBJ2-1; unclear D gene. This receptor was obtained from a human donor in good health (CMV status not recorded). Some clones in this sample may be carry-over from other donors' samples. The CDR3, as DNA: TGTGCCAGCAGTTTACAACAGCAGATCAAAAACAATGAGCAGTTCTTC. Amino acids: CASSLQQQIKNNEQFF.